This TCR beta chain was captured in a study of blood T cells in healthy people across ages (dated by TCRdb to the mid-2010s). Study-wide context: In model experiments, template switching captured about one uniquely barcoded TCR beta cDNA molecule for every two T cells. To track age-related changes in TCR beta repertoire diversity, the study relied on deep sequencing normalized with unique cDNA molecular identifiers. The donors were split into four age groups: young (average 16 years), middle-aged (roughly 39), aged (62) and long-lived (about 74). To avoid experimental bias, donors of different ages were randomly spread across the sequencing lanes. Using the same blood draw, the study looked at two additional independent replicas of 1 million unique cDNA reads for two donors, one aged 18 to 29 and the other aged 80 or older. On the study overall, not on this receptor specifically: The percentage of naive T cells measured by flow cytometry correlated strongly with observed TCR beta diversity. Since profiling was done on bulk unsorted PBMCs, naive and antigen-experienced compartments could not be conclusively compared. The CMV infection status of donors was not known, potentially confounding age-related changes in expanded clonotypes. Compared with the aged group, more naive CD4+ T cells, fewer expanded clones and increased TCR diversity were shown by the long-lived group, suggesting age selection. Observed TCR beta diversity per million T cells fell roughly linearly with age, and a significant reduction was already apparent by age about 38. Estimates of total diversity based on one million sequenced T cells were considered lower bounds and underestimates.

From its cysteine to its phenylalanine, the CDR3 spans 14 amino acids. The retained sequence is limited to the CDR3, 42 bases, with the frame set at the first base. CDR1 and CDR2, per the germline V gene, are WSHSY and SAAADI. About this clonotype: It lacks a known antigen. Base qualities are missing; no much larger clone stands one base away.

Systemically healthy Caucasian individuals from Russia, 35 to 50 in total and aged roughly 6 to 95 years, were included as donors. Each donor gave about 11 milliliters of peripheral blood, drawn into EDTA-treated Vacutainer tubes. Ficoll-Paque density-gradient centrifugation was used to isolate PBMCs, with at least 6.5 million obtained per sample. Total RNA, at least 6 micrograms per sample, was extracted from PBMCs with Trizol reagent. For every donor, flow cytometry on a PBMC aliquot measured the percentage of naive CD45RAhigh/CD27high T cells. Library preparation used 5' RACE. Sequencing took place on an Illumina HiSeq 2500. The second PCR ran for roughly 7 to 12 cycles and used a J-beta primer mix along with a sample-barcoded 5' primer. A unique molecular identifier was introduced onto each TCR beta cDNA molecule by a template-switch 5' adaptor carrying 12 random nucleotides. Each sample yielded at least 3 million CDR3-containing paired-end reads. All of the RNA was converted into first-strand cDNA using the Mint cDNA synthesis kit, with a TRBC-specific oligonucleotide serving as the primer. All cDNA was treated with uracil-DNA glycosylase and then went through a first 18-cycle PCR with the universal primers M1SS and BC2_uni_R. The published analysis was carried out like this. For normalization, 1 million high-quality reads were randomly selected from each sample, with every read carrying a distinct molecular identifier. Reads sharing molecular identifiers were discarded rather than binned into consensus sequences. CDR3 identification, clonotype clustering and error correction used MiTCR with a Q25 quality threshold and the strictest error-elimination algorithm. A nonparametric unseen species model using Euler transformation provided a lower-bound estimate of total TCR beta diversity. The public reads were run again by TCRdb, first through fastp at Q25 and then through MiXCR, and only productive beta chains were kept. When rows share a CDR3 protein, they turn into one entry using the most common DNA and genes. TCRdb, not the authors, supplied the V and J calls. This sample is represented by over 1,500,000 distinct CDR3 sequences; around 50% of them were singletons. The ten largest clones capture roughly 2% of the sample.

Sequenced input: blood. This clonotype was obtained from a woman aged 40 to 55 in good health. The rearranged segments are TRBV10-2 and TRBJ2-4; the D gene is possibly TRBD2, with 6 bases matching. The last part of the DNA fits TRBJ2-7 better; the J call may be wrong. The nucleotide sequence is TGCGCCAGCAGGGAGGGGCAGATCTCGTACGAGCAGTACTTC. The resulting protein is CASREGQISYEQYF.